Presented here are 8 T cell receptor beta chains from one specimen sequenced in a study of shared clonotypes between healthy human individuals. The repertoire was sequenced with immunoSEQ multiplex PCR; TCRdb's copy has only in-frame clones and lacks some. The repertoire consists of some 2.1 million clones, with approximately 95% occurring once and the leading ten covering around 0.13%. The sequencing sample was made of naive CD4+ T cells sorted from blood. As for subset: CD45RA+ positively selected. These receptors were collected from a young man in good health.

As for this clone: Distinct nucleotide sequences in the sample also encode this CDR3. The CDR3 nucleotides are TGTGCCAGCAGCTCACAGGGGGCCGGGGAGCTGTTTTTT. It is translated as CASSSQGAGELFF. This chain links TRBV11-2 with TRBJ2-2; 8 bases map to TRBD1. Germline trimming cut 4 bases from V and 6 bases from J; bases unmatched to any gene: 1. Germline CDR1 and CDR2: SGHAT and FQNNGV. The CDR3 has 13 residues.

This chain uses TRBV6-1 with TRBJ1-5; 9 bases fit TRBD1. Trimming cost V 6 bases and J 6 bases; bases outside gene matches: 6. CDR3 size: 14 residues. CDR1 MNHNS and CDR2 SASEGT come from the germline V gene. The CDR3 loop reads CASRGQGLFQPQHF. The CDR3 DNA is TGTGCCAGCAGGGGACAGGGTTTATTTCAGCCCCAGCATTTT.

This sequence joins TRBV6-1 and TRBJ2-2; D is perhaps TRBD1 (6 bases). This CDR3 is built from 13 residues. V was cut by 8 bases and J by 0 bases, with 7 bases left in between. Germline V CDR1 and CDR2: MNHNS, SASEGT. In nucleotides, the CDR3 is TGTGCCAGCGGACAGTCGAACACCGGGGAGCTGTTTTTT. Translated, it gives CASGQSNTGELFF.

The CDR3 sequence: CASSSRDTEKLFF. As DNA, the CDR3 is TGTGCCAGCAGTTCCAGGGATACCGAAAAACTGTTTTTT. V usage is TRBV6-5 and J usage is TRBJ1-4; tentatively, D is TRBD1 (5 bases). The CDR3 is made up of 13 amino acids. Germline V CDR1 and CDR2: MNHEY, SVGAGI. V gave up 4 bases and J gave up 8 bases, with 11 bases separating them.

The chain recombines TRBV7-9 with TRBJ1-6; TRBD1 agrees at 10 bases. The V and J ends lost 5 bases and 1 base, in that order; junction bases with no gene match: 2. Germline-derived CDR1 and CDR2 are SEHNR and FQNEAQ (reference sequence). The CDR3 totals 16 residues. CDR3 in DNA: TGTGCCAGCAGCGGGGACAGGGGTTCCTATAATTCACCCCTCCACTTT. Its protein is CASSGDRGSYNSPLHF.

This clone was detected once. V and J are TRBV2 and TRBJ2-3, with D hard to call. The V gene's germline CDR1 is SNHLY and CDR2 FYNNEI. Trimming left V 6 bases short and J 1 base short, with 11 bases between. The CDR3 extends over 14 amino acids. CDR3 loop: CASRRLGGTDTQYF. CDR3 DNA: TGTGCCAGCAGGCGGTTGGGTGGCACAGATACGCAGTATTTT. Using reference TRBV2 and TRBJ2-3 for the parts outside the CDR3, the full variable domain is EPEVTQTPSHQVTQMGQEVILRCVPISNHLYFYWYRQILGQKVEFLVSFYNNEISEKSEIFDDQFSVERPDGSNFTLKIRSTKLEDSAMYFCASRRLGGTDTQYFGPGTRLTVL.

The V call is TRBV2, the J call TRBJ2-7; possibly TRBD1 for D (5 bases). V was cut by 0 bases and J by 2 bases, with 11 bases left in between. Germline V gene lookup returns CDR1 SNHLY and CDR2 FYNNEI. The CDR3 extends over 15 amino acids. CDR3 residues: CASSEAAGSPYEQYF. CDR3 sequence (DNA): TGTGCCAGCAGTGAAGCAGCAGGGTCCCCCTACGAGCAGTACTTC.

The chain is built from TRBV9 and TRBJ2-7, with D tentatively TRBD1 or TRBD2 (5 bases each). Germline V gene sequence: CDR1 SGDLS, CDR2 YYNGEE. The CDR3 is made up of 14 amino acids. V was cut by 3 bases and J by 3 bases, with 13 bases left in between. The CDR3 here is CASSAEGTGYEQYF. The DNA of the CDR3 is TGTGCCAGCAGCGCCGAGGGGACGGGCTACGAGCAGTACTTC.